This TCR beta chain is drawn from a study of response to subunit inactivated influenza vaccine. As for this clonotype: As yet, its antigen is unknown.

This CDR3 is built from 13 residues. Germline V gene sequence: CDR1 SGHTA, CDR2 FQGNSA. Trimming pared 2 bases from V and 5 bases from J, leaving 10 bases between. Study outcomes and limitations: Each seasonal influenza vaccination recruits few new T cells, the authors suggested.

TCRdb reprocessed the RT-PCR reads with MiXCR, giving one entry per CDR3 protein. The sample gives around 570,000 distinct CDR3 sequences, 6.5% to 8% of which show up once; 13% is in the top ten. The sequence came from a man aged 50 to 69 who received an inactivated influenza vaccine. The chain employs TRBV7-2 and TRBJ2-7; D unclear. Source: PBMCs from blood, taken roughly 24 months after vaccination. The CDR3 bases are TGTGCCAGCAGCTTATCGGCTGGACACGAGCAGTACTTC. Translation gives CASSLSAGHEQYF. The entire variable domain, with the rest obtained from reference TRBV7-2 and TRBJ2-7, is as follows: GAGVSQSPSNKVTEKGKDVELRCDPISGHTALYWYRQSLGQGLEFLIYFQGNSAPDKSGLPSDRFSAERTGGSVSTLTIQRTQQEDSAVYLCASSLSAGHEQYFGPGTRLTVT.